This TCR beta chain was documented in a study of early T cells in non-severe SARS-CoV-2 infection. Study overall: From unsorted whole blood, bulk RNA was sequenced, and the chains remained unpaired.

The CDR3 has 14 residues. Unmatched junction bases numbered 8, after V lost 5 bases and J lost 5 bases. CDR1 is MDHEN, CDR2 SYDVKM, per germline. Ten or more counts support this clonotype. Each cDNA molecule carried a unique molecular identifier. One entry per CDR3 protein, called by TCRdb with MiXCR from the 5' RACE reads. The data show roughly 54,000 distinct CDR3 sequences, about 7.7% seen once. The starting material was whole blood, obtained at baseline. The V and J genes are TRBV28 and TRBJ2-5; 7 bases align to TRBD1. This TCR derives from an adult who was a healthcare worker with PCR-confirmed SARS-CoV-2 infection or an uninfected control (not recorded which). The CDR3 spells CASSAGQAGETQYF. The CDR3 region has the DNA TGTGCCAGCAGTGCCGGACAGGCCGGGGAGACCCAGTACTTC.